Below, 27 T cell receptor beta chains from the same sample are listed, as sequenced in a study of cytomegalovirus exposure and HLA in healthy donors. Primers included in the PCR were 60 Vbeta and 13 Jbeta primers. Here immunoSEQ multiplex PCR was the method, and the copy in TCRdb shows in-frame clones only, minus some. The repertoire holds fewer than 180,000 clones, 60% to 70% seen once, with around 7.1% in the top ten. Sequenced material: PBMCs. The receptor set was obtained from a woman aged 55-69 years in good health and CMV-seropositive.

This clone was recorded once. J is TRBJ2-1 and V is TRBV7-9, with 11 bases lining up with TRBD1. The CDR3 spans 18 residues. The V gene's germline CDR1 is SEHNR and CDR2 FQNEAQ (reference sequence). V gave up 6 bases and J gave up 4 bases; unmatched junction bases: 14. The CDR3 bases are TGTGCCAGCAGTTACGGACAGGGGGCCCTTTCGCTTTACAATGAGCAGTTCTTC. Its translation: CASSYGQGALSLYNEQFF. The variable domain in full, with the rest retrieved from reference TRBV7-9 and TRBJ2-1, is DTGVSQNPRHKITKRGQNVTFRCDPISEHNRLYWYRQTLGQGPEFLTYFQNEAQLEKSRLLSDRFSAERPKGSFSTLEIQRTEQGDSAMYLCASSYGQGALSLYNEQFFGPGTRLTVL.

This clone was observed a few times. This sequence joins TRBV30 and TRBJ2-5; 8 bases align to TRBD2. The germline gives CDR1 GTSNPN, CDR2 SVGIG (reference sequence). V shed 0 bases, J shed 4 bases, and the junction held 7 bases outside the gene matches. CDR3 length: 15 residues. CDR3 region: CAWSVLAVALETQYF. In DNA, the CDR3 is TGTGCCTGGAGTGTACTAGCGGTTGCCTTAGAGACCCAGTACTTC.

The count of this clone is one. This chain joins TRBV10-3 and TRBJ2-5; 7 nucleotides align to TRBD1. Near its end, the DNA agrees better with TRBJ2-7, so the J call may be wrong. CDR1 ENHRY and CDR2 SYGVKD come from the germline V gene. This CDR3 is built from 14 residues. The chain's CDR3 is CAIRDSMSSYEQYF. CDR3 DNA: TGTGCCATCCGGGACAGTATGAGCTCCTACGAGCAGTACTTC.

This rearrangement joins TRBV7-2 to TRBJ2-7; 8 nucleotides align to TRBD1. V lost 5 bases and J lost 1; bases outside the gene matches: 4. This CDR3 is built from 14 residues. In germline, CDR1 is SGHTA, CDR2 FQGNSA. The CDR3 coding sequence is TGTGCCAGCAGCCCCCGGGACAGGTCCTACGAGCAGTACTTC. This translates into CASSPRDRSYEQYF.

The chain joins TRBV6-5 to TRBJ1-5; a weak D match, TRBD1 (6 bases). This CDR3 has 15 residues. The V gene lost 0 bases and the J gene lost 15 bases, with 21 bases spanning the gap. In germline, CDR1 is MNHEY, CDR2 SVGAGI. CDR3 protein: CASSYSRDPTGDGHF. In nucleotides, the CDR3 is TGTGCCAGCAGTTACTCGCGAGACCCGACAGGCGACGGGCATTTT.

This rearrangement joins TRBV6-5 to TRBJ1-1; 9 bases agree with TRBD1. The CDR3 contains 16 residues. The germline gives CDR1 MNHEY, CDR2 SVGAGI. Trimming at V came to 4 bases and at J to 4 bases, leaving 10 bases not matched to a gene. The CDR3 DNA follows: TGTGCCAGCAGTTTCGTACAGGGGGCCCGGTCCACTGAAGCTTTCTTT. Its translation is CASSFVQGARSTEAFF.

This sequence joins TRBV7-9 and TRBJ2-3, with D perhaps TRBD1 (6 bases). Trimming stripped 6 bases from V and 2 bases from J, with 15 bases between. The length of the CDR3 is 15 residues. Germline V gene sequence: CDR1 SEHNR, CDR2 FQNEAQ (reference sequence). CDR3 sequence reads: CASRSGTPSTDTQYF. DNA of the CDR3: TGTGCCAGCAGATCCGGGACACCATCCACAGATACGCAGTATTTT.

The J gene is TRBJ2-1, the V gene TRBV29-1; 14 bases align to TRBD2. Germline V gene sequence: CDR1 SQVTM, CDR2 ANQGSEA. V lost 3 bases and J lost 5; bases outside the gene matches: 9. This CDR3 has 17 amino acids. CDR3 residues: CSVEGLAGDPVNNEQFF. The CDR3 DNA reads TGCAGCGTTGAGGGACTAGCGGGAGACCCTGTGAACAATGAGCAGTTCTTC.

J is TRBJ1-2 and V is TRBV5-6; D call uncertain. Trimming took 6 bases from V and 8 from J, leaving 14 bases between them. The CDR3 is made up of 12 amino acids. CDR1 SGHDT and CDR2 YYEEEE come from the germline V gene. The DNA for the CDR3 is TGTGCCAGCACCCGAACCAGGTCGGGCTACACCTTC. Protein sequence: CASTRTRSGYTF.

The CDR3 here is CASSPGQGDYGYTF. CDR3 nucleotides: TGTGCCAGCAGCCCGGGACAGGGTGACTATGGCTACACCTTC. This sequence joins TRBV9 and TRBJ1-2; 9 positions match TRBD1. With V trimmed by 4 bases and J by 3 bases, 4 bases remained unmatched. The CDR3 has 14 residues. Germline lookup yields CDR1 SGDLS and CDR2 YYNGEE.

V is TRBV18 and J is TRBJ1-2; TRBD1 agrees at 8 bases. The CDR3 length is 14 residues. V shed 2 bases and J 3 bases; nucleotides not matched to a gene: 2. Germline values: CDR1 KGHSH, CDR2 LQKENI. This CDR3 is CASSPKTGDYGYTF. CDR3 nucleotides: TGTGCCAGCTCACCAAAGACAGGGGACTATGGCTACACCTTC.

This clone was counted a few times. This CDR3 is CASSLSPGRGYTF. For the CDR3, the DNA is TGTGCCAGCAGTTTATCGCCCGGGAGGGGCTACACCTTC. The J gene is TRBJ1-2, the V gene TRBV27, with unresolved D. The germline V gene has CDR1 MNHEY and CDR2 SMNVEV (reference sequence). This CDR3 spans 13 amino acids. Deletions cut 0 bases from V and 8 bases from J, with 10 bases between.

The J gene is TRBJ2-3, the V gene TRBV5-1; TRBD2 agrees at 13 bases. This CDR3 has 18 amino acids. Per germline, CDR1 SGHRS and CDR2 YFSETQ. The V segment lost 3 bases and the J segment 1 base; nucleotides outside the gene matches: 8. For the CDR3, the DNA is TGCGCCAGCAGCTCGTCCGGGACTAGCGGGACCGGCACAGATACGCAGTATTTT. This encodes CASSSSGTSGTGTDTQYF.

The gene calls are TRBV5-1 and TRBJ1-2; D gene uncertain. V was shortened by 4 bases and J by 3 bases, with 10 bases between the two germline ends. Germline V gives CDR1 SGHRS, CDR2 YFSETQ. The CDR3 consists of 13 residues. In DNA form, the CDR3 reads TGCGCCAGCAGCGATACCGGGGACTATGGCTACACCTTC. Its translation is CASSDTGDYGYTF.

The genes are TRBV7-9 and TRBJ2-5, with a possible D match to TRBD2 (6 bases). The J call may be wrong; the DNA end is better matched by TRBJ2-7. Germline V lookup: CDR1 SEHNR, CDR2 FQNEAQ (reference sequence). The CDR3 contains 15 residues. The CDR3 loop is CASSPFGSVDYEQYF. The CDR3 DNA reads as TGTGCCAGCAGCCCCTTCGGGAGCGTCGATTACGAGCAGTACTTC.

The rearrangement links TRBV5-6 to TRBJ1-1; tentatively, D is TRBD1 (5 bases). Trimming stripped 0 bases from V and 3 bases from J, with 12 bases between. The CDR3 contains 15 residues. The germline V gene has CDR1 SGHDT and CDR2 YYEEEE. The CDR3 region has the DNA TGTGCCAGCAGCTTGGCCCTGGCAGGGTACACTGAAGCTTTCTTT. Protein: CASSLALAGYTEAFF.

The J gene is TRBJ2-1, the V gene TRBV21-1; the table assigns TRBD2, which was not confirmed against the DNA. TRBV21-1 is labeled a pseudogene. This CDR3 has 18 amino acids. The chain's CDR3 is CASSRRGATPSSYNEQFF. In nucleotides, the CDR3 is TGTGCCAGCAGCCGCCGTGGTGCAACCCCGAGCTCCTACAATGAGCAGTTCTTC.

This clone was counted a single time. This rearrangement joins TRBV7-8 to TRBJ2-7, with 9 bases fitting TRBD1. The CDR3 runs to 16 residues. CDR1 and CDR2 from the germline V gene are SGHVS and FQNEAQ. The V and J ends lost 2 bases and 2 bases, in that order; junction bases with no gene match: 7. For the CDR3, the DNA is TGTGCCAGCAGCTTACTCGGACAGGGGAGTGCCTACGAGCAGTACTTC. Residues: CASSLLGQGSAYEQYF.

This sequence joins TRBV15 and TRBJ1-4; maybe TRBD1 (6 bases). The germline gives CDR1 LNHNV, CDR2 YYDKDF (reference sequence). This CDR3 spans 17 amino acids. V shed 6 bases and J shed 0 bases, with 17 bases lying between them. The CDR3 DNA follows: TGTGCCACCAGGGCCCCGGGACACCTTGCAACTAATGAAAAACTGTTTTTT. Amino acids: CATRAPGHLATNEKLFF.

The V and J genes are TRBV25-1 and TRBJ2-3; TRBD2 agrees at 7 bases. J was trimmed by 2 bases and V by 5 bases; bases with no gene match: 7. Germline V gene data show CDR1 as MGHDK and CDR2 as SYGVNS. This CDR3 is 15 amino acids long. In nucleotides, the CDR3 is TGTGCCAGCAGTTTAGCGGGCCCAACCACAGATACGCAGTATTTT. Its translation: CASSLAGPTTDTQYF. The whole variable domain, filled in from reference TRBV25-1 and TRBJ2-3, reads EADIYQTPRYLVIGTGKKITLECSQTMGHDKMYWYQQDPGMELHLIHYSYGVNSTEKGDLSSESTVSRIRTEHFPLTLESARPSHTSQYLCASSLAGPTTDTQYFGPGTRLTVL.

The chain is built from TRBV23-1 and TRBJ1-2, with D perhaps matching TRBD1 (5 bases). TRBV23-1 belongs to the ORF category, with a function that is uncertain. V was clipped by 3 bases and J by 4 bases, with 12 bases between them. The CDR3 loop spans 14 amino acids. Here the CDR3 DNA reads TGCGCCAGCAGTCAGGCCCCAGGGTTCTATGGCTACACCTTC. Its translation: CASSQAPGFYGYTF.

The CDR3 is CASSLTTSPTYEQYF. DNA for the CDR3: TGTGCCAGCAGTTTAACGACTAGCCCTACCTACGAGCAGTACTTC. The chain couples TRBV7-2 to TRBJ2-7, with 7 bases lining up with TRBD2. The CDR3 covers 15 residues. The germline V gene encodes CDR1 SGHTA and CDR2 FQGNSA. The V and J ends lost 6 bases and 2 bases, in that order; junction bases with no gene match: 10.

A few counts support this clone. The V and J genes are TRBV6-6 and TRBJ1-5; D unclear. Trimming removed 7 bases at V and 3 bases at J, with 13 bases between. CDR3 length: 14 amino acids. Germline lookup yields CDR1 MNHNY and CDR2 SVGAGI (reference sequence). Here the CDR3 reads CASNYGGSNQPQHF. The CDR3, as DNA: TGTGCCAGCAACTACGGTGGCTCCAATCAGCCCCAGCATTTT.

V usage is TRBV28 and J usage is TRBJ2-5; maybe TRBD1 (6 bases). V lost 6 bases, J lost 3 bases, and 17 bases lay in between. The CDR3 totals 15 residues. Per germline, CDR1 MDHEN and CDR2 SYDVKM. This CDR3 reads CASRPLTGPKETQYF. The CDR3 DNA reads TGTGCCAGCAGACCCCTAACAGGGCCTAAAGAGACCCAGTACTTC.

The chain combines TRBV27 with TRBJ1-2, with TRBD1 as a possible D gene (6 bases). The CDR3 extends over 16 amino acids. Germline CDR1 reads MNHEY; CDR2 reads SMNVEV (reference sequence). The ends were cut back, 5 bases at V and 6 bases at J, with 22 bases in the middle. In nucleotides, the CDR3 is TGTGCCAGCAGTCTGAGACAGGCTAGTACTGAGCATGGCTACACCTTC. This encodes CASSLRQASTEHGYTF.

The rearrangement joins TRBV27 to TRBJ1-2; TRBD1 is a possible D gene (6 bases). This CDR3 spans 13 amino acids. CDR1 and CDR2 from the germline V gene are MNHEY and SMNVEV (reference sequence). Trimming left V 5 bases short and J 6 bases short, with 13 bases between. The DNA for the CDR3 is TGTGCCAGCAGTAACCGGGACACTCATGGCTACACCTTC. As protein: CASSNRDTHGYTF.

The chain is built from TRBV7-9 and TRBJ1-2; D might be TRBD1 (6 bases). V shed 5 bases and J shed 10 bases, with 20 bases lying between them. The CDR3 has 14 residues. Germline CDR1 is SEHNR and CDR2 is FQNEAQ (reference sequence). CDR3 nucleotide sequence: TGTGCCAGCAGCAGACTTGGGACACCCCTTTTCTACACCTTC. Encoded protein: CASSRLGTPLFYTF.